This T cell receptor beta chain was sequenced in a study of T-cell memory formation after mild COVID-19. Germline CDR1 is SGHVS and CDR2 is FQNEAQ. This CDR3 has 16 residues. Unmatched junction bases numbered 12, after V lost 4 bases and J lost 5 bases. MiXCR, applied by TCRdb to the 5' RACE reads, yields one record per CDR3 protein. The sample has over 350,000 distinct CDR3 sequences; approximately 15% are singletons. Sequencing was carried out using PBMCs or a T cell subset sorted from them (not recorded which). The V gene is TRBV7-8, the J gene TRBJ2-3, with TRBD2 matching 7 bases. The clonotype was recovered from a man aged 18 to 29 who had mild COVID-19 (a few samples of this study predate the infection). Cell type and time point are not known. The CDR3 DNA follows: TGTGCCAGCAGCTCCTGGTCGGGGGAGGGTGGAGATACGCAGTATTTT. Translating gives CASSSWSGEGGDTQYF.